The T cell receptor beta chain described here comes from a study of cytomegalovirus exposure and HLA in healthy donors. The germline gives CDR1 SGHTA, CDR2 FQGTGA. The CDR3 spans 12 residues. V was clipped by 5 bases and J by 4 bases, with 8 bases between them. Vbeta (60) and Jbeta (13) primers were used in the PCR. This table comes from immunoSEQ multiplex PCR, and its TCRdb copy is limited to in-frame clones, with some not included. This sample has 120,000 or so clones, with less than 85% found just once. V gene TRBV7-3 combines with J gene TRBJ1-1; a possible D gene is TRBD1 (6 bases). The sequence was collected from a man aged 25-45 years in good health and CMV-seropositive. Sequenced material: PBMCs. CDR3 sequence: CASSSRGTEAFF. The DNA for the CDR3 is TGTGCCAGCAGCAGCAGGGGCACTGAAGCTTTCTTT.